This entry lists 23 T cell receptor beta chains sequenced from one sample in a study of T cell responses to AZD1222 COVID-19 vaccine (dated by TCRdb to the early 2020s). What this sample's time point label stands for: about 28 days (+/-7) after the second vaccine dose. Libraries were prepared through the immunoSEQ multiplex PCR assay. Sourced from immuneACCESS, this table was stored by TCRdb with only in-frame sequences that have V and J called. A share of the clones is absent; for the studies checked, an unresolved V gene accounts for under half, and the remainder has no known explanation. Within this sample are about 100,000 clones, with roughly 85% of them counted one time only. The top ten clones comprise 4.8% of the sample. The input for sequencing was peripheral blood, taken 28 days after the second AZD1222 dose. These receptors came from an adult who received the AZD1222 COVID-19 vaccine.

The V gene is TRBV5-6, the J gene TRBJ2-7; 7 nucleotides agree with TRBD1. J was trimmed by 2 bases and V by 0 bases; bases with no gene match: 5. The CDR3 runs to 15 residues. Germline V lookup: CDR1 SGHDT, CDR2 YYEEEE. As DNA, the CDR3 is TGTGCCAGCAGCTTGGGCCCCGGGACAGCCTACGAGCAGTACTTC. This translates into CASSLGPGTAYEQYF. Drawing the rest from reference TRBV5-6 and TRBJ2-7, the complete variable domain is DAGVTQSPTHLIKTRGQQVTLRCSPKSGHDTVSWYQQALGQGPQFIFQYYEEEERQRGNFPDRFSGHQFPNYSSELNVNALLLGDSALYLCASSLGPGTAYEQYFGPGTRLTVT.

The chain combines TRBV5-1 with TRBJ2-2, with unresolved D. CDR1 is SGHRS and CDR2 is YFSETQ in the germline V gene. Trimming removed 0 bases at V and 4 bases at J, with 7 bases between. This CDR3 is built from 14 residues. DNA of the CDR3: TGCGCCAGCAGCTTGGAGGTCAGCACCGGGGAGCTGTTTTTT. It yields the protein CASSLEVSTGELFF.

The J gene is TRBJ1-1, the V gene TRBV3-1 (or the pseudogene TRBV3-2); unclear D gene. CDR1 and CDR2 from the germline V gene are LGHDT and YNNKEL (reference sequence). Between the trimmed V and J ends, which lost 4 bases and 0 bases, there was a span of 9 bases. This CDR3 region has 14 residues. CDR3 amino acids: CASSLGRVNTEAFF. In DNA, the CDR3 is TGTGCCAGCAGCCTTGGACGGGTGAACACTGAAGCTTTCTTT.

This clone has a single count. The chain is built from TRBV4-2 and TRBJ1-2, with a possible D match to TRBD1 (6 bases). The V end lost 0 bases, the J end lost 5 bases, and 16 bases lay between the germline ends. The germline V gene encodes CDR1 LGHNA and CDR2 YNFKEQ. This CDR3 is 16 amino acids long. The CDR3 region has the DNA TGTGCCAGCAGCCAAGATACCGGACAGTCCCATTATGGCTACACCTTC. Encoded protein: CASSQDTGQSHYGYTF.

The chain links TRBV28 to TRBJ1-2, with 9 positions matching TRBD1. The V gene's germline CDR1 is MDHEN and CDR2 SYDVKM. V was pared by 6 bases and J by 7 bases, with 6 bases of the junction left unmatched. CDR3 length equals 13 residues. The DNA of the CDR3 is TGTGCCAGCAGCCCGGACAGGGGTTTTGGCTACACCTTC. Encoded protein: CASSPDRGFGYTF.

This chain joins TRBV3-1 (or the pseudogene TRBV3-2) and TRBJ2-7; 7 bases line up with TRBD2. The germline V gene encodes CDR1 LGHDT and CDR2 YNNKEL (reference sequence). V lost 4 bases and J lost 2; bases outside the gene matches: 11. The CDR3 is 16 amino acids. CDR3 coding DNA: TGTGCCAGCAGCCCCTCATCGGGGGAGGGAACCTACGAGCAGTACTTC. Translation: CASSPSSGEGTYEQYF.

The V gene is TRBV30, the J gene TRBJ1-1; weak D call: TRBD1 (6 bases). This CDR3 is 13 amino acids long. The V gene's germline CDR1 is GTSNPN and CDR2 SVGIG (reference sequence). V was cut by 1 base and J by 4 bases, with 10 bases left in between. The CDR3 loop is CAWSGGLGTEAFF. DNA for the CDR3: TGTGCCTGGAGTGGGGGGCTGGGCACTGAAGCTTTCTTT. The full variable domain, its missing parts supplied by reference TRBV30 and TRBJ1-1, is SQTIHQWPATLVQPVGSPLSLECTVEGTSNPNLYWYRQAAGRGLQLLFYSVGIGQISSEVPQNLSASRPQDRQFILSSKKLLLSDSGFYLCAWSGGLGTEAFFGQGTRLTVV.

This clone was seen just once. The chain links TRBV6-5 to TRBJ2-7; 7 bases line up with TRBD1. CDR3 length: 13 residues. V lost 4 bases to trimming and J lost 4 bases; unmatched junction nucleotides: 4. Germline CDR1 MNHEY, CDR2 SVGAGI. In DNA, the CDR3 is TGTGCCAGCAGTTCCGGGACAGAGTACGAGCAGTACTTC. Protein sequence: CASSSGTEYEQYF.

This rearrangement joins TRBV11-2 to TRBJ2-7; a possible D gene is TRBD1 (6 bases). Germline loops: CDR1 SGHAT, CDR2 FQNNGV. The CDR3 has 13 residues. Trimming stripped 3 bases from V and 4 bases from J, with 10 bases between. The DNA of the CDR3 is TGTGCCAGCAGCTTCGGGCAGGGGTACGAGCAGTACTTC. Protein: CASSFGQGYEQYF.

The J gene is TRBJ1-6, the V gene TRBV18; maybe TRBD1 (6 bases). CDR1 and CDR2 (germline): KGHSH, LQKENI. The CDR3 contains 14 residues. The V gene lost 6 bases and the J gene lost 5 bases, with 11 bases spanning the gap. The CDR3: CASSETGNNSPLHF. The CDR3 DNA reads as TGTGCCAGCTCGGAGACAGGCAATAATTCACCCCTCCACTTT.

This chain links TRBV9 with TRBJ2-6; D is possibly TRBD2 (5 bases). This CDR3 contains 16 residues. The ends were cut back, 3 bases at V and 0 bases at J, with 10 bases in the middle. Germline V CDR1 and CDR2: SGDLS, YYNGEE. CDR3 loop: CASSGSGLSGANVLTF. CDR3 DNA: TGTGCCAGCAGCGGGAGCGGTCTCTCTGGGGCCAACGTCCTGACTTTC.

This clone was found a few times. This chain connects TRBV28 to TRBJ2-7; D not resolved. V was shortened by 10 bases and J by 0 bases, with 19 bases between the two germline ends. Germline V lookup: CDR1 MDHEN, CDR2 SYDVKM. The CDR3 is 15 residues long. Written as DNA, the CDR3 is TGTGCCACCAGCCAACGAGGTGCCACCTCCTACGAGCAGTACTTC. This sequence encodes CATSQRGATSYEQYF. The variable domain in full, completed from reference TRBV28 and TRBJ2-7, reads DVKVTQSSRYLVKRTGEKVFLECVQDMDHENMFWYRQDPGLGLRLIYFSYDVKMKEKGDIPEGYSVSREKKERFSLILESASTNQTSMYLCATSQRGATSYEQYFGPGTRLTVT.

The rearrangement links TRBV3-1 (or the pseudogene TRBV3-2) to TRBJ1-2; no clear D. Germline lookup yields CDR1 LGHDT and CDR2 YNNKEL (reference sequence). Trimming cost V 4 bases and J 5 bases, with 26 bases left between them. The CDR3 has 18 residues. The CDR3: CASSLRLGPEPRSYGYTF. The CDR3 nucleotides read TGTGCCAGCAGCCTTCGATTAGGCCCAGAGCCCAGAAGTTATGGCTACACCTTC.

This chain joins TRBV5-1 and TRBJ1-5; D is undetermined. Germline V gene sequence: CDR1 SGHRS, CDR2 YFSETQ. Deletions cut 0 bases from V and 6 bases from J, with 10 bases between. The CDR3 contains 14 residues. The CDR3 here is CASSLGAAGQPQHF. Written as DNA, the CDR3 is TGCGCCAGCAGCTTGGGGGCAGCCGGTCAGCCCCAGCATTTT.

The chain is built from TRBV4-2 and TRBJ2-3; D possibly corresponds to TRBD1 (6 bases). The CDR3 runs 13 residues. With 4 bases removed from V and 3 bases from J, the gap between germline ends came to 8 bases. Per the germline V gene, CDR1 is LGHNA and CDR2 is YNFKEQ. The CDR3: CASSPGQTDTQYF. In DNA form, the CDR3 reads TGTGCCAGCAGCCCCGGACAGACAGATACGCAGTATTTT.

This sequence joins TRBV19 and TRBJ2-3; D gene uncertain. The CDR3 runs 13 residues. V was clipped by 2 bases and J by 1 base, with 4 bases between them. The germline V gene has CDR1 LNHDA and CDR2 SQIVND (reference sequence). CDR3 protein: CASSISRTDTQYF. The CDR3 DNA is TGTGCCAGTAGTATATCCCGCACAGATACGCAGTATTTT. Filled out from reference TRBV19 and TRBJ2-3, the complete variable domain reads DGGITQSPKYLFRKEGQNVTLSCEQNLNHDAMYWYRQDPGQGLRLIYYSQIVNDFQKGDIAEGYSVSREKKESFPLTVTSAQKNPTAFYLCASSISRTDTQYFGPGTRLTVL.

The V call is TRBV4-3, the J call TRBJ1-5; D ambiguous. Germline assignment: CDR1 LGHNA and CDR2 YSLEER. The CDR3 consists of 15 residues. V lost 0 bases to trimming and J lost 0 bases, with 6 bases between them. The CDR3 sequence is CASSQDRRSNQPQHF. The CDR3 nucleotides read TGCGCCAGCAGCCAAGACCGACGTAGCAATCAGCCCCAGCATTTT.

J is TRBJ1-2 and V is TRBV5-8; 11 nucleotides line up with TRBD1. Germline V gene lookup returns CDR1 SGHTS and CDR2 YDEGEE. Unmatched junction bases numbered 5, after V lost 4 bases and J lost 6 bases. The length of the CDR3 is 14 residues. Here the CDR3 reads CASSLDRGLDGYTF. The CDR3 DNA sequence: TGTGCCAGCAGCCTGGACAGGGGGCTGGATGGCTACACCTTC.

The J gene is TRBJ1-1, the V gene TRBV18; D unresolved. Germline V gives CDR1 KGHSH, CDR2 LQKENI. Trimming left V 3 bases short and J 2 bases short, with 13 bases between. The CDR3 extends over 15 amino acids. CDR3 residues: CASSPRWESNTEAFF. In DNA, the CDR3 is TGTGCCAGCTCACCTAGATGGGAATCCAACACTGAAGCTTTCTTT.

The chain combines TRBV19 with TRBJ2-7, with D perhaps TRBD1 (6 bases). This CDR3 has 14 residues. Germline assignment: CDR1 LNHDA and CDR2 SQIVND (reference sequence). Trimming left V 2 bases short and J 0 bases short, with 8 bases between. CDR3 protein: CASSITGSSYEQYF. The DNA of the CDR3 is TGTGCCAGTAGTATAACAGGGAGCTCCTACGAGCAGTACTTC.

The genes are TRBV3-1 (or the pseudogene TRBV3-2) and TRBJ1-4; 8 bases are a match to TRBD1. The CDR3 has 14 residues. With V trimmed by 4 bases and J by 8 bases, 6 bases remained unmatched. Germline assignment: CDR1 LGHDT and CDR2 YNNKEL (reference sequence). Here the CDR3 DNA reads TGTGCCAGCAGCCTGACAGGGGTAACGGAAAAACTGTTTTTT. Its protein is CASSLTGVTEKLFF.

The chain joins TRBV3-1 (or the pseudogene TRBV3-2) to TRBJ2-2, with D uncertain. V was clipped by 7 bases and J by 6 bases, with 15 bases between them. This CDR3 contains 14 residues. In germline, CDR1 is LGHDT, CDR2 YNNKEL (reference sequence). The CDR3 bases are TGTGCCAGCACCCAGGCGTGGGGATCCGGGGAGCTGTTTTTT. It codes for CASTQAWGSGELFF.

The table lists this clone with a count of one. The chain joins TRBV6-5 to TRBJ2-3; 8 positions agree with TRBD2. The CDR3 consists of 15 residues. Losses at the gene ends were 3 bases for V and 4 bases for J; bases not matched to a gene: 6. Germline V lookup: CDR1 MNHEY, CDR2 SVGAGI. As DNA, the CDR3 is TGTGCCAGCAGTTATCGGGGGGGCCGAGCAGATACGCAGTATTTT. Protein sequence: CASSYRGGRADTQYF.